This paragraph covers one TCR beta chain sequence. CDR1 is SNHLY and CDR2 is FYNNEI in the germline V gene. The CDR3 totals 16 residues. V lost 6 bases and J 2 bases, leaving 14 bases between the germline ends. This record belongs to a study of cytotoxic CD8 clonotypes in ibrutinib-treated CLL. The repertoire was sequenced with immunoSEQ multiplex PCR; TCRdb's copy has only in-frame clones and lacks some. The table shows some 23,000 clones, with approximately 70% occurring only once. TCR beta libraries used approximately 2.2 micrograms of DNA from cryopreserved PBMCs. The rearrangement uses TRBV2 and TRBJ1-6; a weak D match, TRBD1 (5 bases). The clonotype comes from a human donor with chronic lymphocytic leukemia. The sample was PBMCs, taken at disease progression, from a patient treated with ibrutinib. DNA of the CDR3: TGTGCCAGCAGGATTGGGGGGAGCGCCTATAATTCACCCCTCCACTTT. Its translation is CASRIGGSAYNSPLHF.